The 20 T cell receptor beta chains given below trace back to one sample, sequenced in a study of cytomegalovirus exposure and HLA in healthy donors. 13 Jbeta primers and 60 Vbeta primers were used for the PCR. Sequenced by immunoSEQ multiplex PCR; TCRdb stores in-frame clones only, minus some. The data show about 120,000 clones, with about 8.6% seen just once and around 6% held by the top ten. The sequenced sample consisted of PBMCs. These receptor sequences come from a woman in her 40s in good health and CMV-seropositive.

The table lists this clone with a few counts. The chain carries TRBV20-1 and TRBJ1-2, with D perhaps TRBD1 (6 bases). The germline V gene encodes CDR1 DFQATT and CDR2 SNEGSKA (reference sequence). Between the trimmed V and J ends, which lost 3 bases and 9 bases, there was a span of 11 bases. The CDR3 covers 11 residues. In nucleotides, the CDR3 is TGCAGTGCTAGGAGGCAGGGGAGCTACACCTTC. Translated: CSARRQGSYTF.

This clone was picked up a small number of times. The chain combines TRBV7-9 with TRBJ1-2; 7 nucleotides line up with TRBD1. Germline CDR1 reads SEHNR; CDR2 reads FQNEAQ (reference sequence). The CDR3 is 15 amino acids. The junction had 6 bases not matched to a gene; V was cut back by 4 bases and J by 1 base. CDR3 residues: CASSSGQVNNYGYTF. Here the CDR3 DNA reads TGTGCCAGCAGCTCCGGACAGGTGAATAACTATGGCTACACCTTC.

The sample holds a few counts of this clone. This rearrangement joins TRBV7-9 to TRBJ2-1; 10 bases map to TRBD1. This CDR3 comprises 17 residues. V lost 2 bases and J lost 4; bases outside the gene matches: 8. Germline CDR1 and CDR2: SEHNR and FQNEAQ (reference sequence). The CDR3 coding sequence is TGTGCCAGCAGCTTAAATCTCGAGGGACAGGGGTACAATGAGCAGTTCTTC. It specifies CASSLNLEGQGYNEQFF.

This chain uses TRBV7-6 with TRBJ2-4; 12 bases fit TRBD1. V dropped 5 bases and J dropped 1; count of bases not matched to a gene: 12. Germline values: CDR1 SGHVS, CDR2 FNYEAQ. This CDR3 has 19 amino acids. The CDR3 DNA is TGTGCCAGCAGCCCATCTTGGGACAGGGGGCGCGGGGCCAAAAACATTCAGTACTTC. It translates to CASSPSWDRGRGAKNIQYF.

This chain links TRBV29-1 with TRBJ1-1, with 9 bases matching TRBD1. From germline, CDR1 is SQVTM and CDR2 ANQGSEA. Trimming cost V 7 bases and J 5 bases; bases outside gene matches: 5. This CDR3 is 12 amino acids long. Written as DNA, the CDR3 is TGCAGCGCTGGACAGGGGCGGACTGAAGCTTTCTTT. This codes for CSAGQGRTEAFF.

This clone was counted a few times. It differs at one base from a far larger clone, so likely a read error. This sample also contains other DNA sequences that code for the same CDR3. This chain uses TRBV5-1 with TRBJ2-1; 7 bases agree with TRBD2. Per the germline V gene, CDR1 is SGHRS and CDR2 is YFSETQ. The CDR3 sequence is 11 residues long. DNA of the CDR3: TGCGCAAGCAGCGGGGCCAATGAGCAGTTCTTC. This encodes CASSGANEQFF.

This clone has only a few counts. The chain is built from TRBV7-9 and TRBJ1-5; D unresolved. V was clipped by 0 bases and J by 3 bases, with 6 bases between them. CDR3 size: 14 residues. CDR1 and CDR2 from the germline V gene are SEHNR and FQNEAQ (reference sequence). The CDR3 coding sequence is TGTGCCAGCAGCTTAGCAGAGAACAATCAGCCCCAGCATTTT. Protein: CASSLAENNQPQHF.

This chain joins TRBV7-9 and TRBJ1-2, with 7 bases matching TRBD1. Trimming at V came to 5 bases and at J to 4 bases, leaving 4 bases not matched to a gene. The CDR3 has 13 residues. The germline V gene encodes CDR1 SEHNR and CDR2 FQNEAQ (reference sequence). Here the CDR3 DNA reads TGTGCCAGCAGCCTCAGACAGGGCTATGGCTACACCTTC. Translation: CASSLRQGYGYTF. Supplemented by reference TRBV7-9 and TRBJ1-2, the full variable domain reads DTGVSQNPRHKITKRGQNVTFRCDPISEHNRLYWYRQTLGQGPEFLTYFQNEAQLEKSRLLSDRFSAERPKGSFSTLEIQRTEQGDSAMYLCASSLRQGYGYTFGSGTRLTVV.

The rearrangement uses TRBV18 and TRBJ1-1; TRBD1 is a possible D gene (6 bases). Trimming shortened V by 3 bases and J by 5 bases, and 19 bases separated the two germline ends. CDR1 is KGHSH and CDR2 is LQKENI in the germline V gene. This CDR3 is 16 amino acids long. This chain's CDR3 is CASSPRVQGWDTEAFF. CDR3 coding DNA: TGTGCCAGCTCACCTAGGGTCCAGGGGTGGGATACTGAAGCTTTCTTT.

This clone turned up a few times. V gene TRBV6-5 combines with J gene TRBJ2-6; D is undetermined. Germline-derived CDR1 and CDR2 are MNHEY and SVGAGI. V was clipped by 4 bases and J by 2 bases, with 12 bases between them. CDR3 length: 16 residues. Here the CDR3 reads CASSSVSGAGANVLTF. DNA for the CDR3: TGTGCCAGCAGTTCTGTCTCAGGTGCTGGGGCCAACGTCCTGACTTTC.

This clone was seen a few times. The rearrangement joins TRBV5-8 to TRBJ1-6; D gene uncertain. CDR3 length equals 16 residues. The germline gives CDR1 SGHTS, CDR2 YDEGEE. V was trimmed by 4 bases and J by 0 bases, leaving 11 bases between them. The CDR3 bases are TGTGCCAGCAGCCCCTTGCTGAGCTCCTATAATTCACCCCTCCACTTT. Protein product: CASSPLLSSYNSPLHF.

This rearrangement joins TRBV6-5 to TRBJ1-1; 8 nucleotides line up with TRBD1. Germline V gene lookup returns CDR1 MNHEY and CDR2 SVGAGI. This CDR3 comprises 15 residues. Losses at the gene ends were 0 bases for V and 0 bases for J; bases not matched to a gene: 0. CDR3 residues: CASSYSGQVNTEAFF. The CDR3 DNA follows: TGTGCCAGCAGTTACTCGGGACAGGTGAACACTGAAGCTTTCTTT.

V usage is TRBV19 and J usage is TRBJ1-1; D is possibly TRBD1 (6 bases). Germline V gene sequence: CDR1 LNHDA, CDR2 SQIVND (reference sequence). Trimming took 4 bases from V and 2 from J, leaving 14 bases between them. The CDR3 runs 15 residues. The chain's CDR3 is CASSREGGPNTEAFF. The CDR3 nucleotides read TGTGCCAGTAGTAGGGAGGGGGGCCCTAACACTGAAGCTTTCTTT. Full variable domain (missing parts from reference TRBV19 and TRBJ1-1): DGGITQSPKYLFRKEGQNVTLSCEQNLNHDAMYWYRQDPGQGLRLIYYSQIVNDFQKGDIAEGYSVSREKKESFPLTVTSAQKNPTAFYLCASSREGGPNTEAFFGQGTRLTVV.

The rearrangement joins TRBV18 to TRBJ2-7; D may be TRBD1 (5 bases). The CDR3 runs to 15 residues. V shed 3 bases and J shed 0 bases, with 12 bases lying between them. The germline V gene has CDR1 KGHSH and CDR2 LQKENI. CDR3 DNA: TGTGCCAGCTCACCTGCAGGGAATCCCTCCTACGAGCAGTACTTC. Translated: CASSPAGNPSYEQYF.

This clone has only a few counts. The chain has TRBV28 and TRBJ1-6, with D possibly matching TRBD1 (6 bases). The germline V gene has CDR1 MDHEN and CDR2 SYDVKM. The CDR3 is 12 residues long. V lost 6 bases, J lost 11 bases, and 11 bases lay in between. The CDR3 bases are TGTGCCAGCAGGGAACGACAGGCACCCCTCCACTTT. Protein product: CASRERQAPLHF.

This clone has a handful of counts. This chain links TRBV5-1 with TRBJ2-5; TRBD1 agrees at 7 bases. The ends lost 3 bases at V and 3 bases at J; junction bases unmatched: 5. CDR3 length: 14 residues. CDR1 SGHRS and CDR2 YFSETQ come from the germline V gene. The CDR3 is CASSWAGGKETQYF. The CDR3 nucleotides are TGCGCCAGCAGCTGGGCAGGGGGAAAAGAGACCCAGTACTTC. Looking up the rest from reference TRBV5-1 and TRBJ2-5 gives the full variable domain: KAGVTQTPRYLIKTRGQQVTLSCSPISGHRSVSWYQQTPGQGLQFLFEYFSETQRNKGNFPGRFSGRQFSNSRSEMNVSTLELGDSALYLCASSWAGGKETQYFGPGTRLLVL.

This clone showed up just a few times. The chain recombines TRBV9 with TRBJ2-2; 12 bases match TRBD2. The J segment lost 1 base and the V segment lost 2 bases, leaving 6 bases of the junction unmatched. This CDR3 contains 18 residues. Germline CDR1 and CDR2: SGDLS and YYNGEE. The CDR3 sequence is CASSVRLAGAMNTGELFF. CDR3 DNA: TGTGCCAGCAGCGTGAGACTAGCGGGGGCCATGAACACCGGGGAGCTGTTTTTT.

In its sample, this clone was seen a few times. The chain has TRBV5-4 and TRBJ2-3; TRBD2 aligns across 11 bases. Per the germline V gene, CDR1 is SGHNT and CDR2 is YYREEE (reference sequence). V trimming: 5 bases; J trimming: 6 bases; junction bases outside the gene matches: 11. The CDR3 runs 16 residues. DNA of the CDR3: TGTGCCAGCAGAACCGGGACTAGCGGTGTTGCGGATACGCAGTATTTT. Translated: CASRTGTSGVADTQYF.

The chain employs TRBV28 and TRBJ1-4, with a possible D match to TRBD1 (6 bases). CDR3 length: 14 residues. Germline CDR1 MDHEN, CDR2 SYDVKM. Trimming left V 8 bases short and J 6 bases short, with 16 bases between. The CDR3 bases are TGTGCCAGCGGCCACAGGGATTTTGATGAAAAACTGTTTTTT. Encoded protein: CASGHRDFDEKLFF.

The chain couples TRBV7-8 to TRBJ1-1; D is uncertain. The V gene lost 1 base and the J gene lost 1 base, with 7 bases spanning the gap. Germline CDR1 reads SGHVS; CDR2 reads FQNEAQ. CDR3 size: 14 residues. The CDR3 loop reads CASSLGLANTEAFF. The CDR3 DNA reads TGTGCCAGCAGCTTAGGGTTGGCGAACACTGAAGCTTTCTTT.